The count of the clone carrying this T cell receptor beta chain is one. What it binds is unknown. V was cut by 8 bases and J by 3 bases, with 14 bases left in between. The germline CDR1 and CDR2 sequences are MNHNS and SASEGT. CDR3 length: 13 residues. The data belong to a study of regulatory and conventional T cells in RAG deficiency. Clones were sequenced by immunoSEQ multiplex PCR, and TCRdb holds only the in-frame ones, with some missing. This repertoire shows about 30,000 clones, roughly 96% found once; its top ten account for about 0.4%. Study findings and constraints: These Omenn syndrome Treg sorts may hold peripherally activated cells instead.

Blood CD4+ CD25-low CD127-high conventional T cells supplied the genomic DNA template. The sample was also reused in another study, on regulatory T cells. That work adds: Primers: 52 TRBV forward and 13 TRBJ reverse.

The sample taken for sequencing was CD25- CD4+ T cells sorted from blood. The sequence derives from a human donor in good health. This rearrangement joins TRBV6-1 to TRBJ2-7, with a tentative D call TRBD1 (6 bases). The CDR3 DNA sequence: TGTGCCAGCGGCAGACAGGCCGTCTACGAGCAGTACTTC. The encoded protein is CASGRQAVYEQYF.